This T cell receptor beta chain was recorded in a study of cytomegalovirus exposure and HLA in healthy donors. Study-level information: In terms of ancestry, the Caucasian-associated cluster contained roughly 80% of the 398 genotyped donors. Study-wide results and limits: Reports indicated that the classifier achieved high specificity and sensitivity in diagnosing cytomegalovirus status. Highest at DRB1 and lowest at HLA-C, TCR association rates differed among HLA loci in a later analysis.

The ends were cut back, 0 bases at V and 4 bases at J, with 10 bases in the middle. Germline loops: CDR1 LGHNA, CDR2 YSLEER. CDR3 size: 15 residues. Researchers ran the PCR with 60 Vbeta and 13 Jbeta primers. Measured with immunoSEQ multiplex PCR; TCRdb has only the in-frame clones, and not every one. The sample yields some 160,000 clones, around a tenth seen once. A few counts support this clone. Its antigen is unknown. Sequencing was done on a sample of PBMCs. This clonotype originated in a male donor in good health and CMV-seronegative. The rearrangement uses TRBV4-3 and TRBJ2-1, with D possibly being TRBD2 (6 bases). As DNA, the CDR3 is TGCGCCAGCAGCCAAGAGCGGGGACTTTACAATGAGCAGTTCTTC. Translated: CASSQERGLYNEQFF.